Listed below are T cell receptor beta chains from one sample, sequenced in a study of cytomegalovirus exposure and HLA in healthy donors. Produced via immunoSEQ multiplex PCR; TCRdb's table is partial and in-frame only. This table holds about 75,000 clones, 80% to 90% found once. The material sequenced was PBMCs. These receptors were obtained from a man in his 70s in good health and CMV-seropositive. Both conserved end residues are part of each CDR3. D genes are given only for firm matches. The size field is filled for only some rows; it gives once, few, many or a size class.

J: TRBJ1-2
D: TRBD1
size: -
V: TRBV19
CDR3: CASSPRGATPRYGYTF
DNA: TGTGCCAGTAGCCCCAGGGGGGCCACACCTCGCTATGGCTACACCTTC

J: TRBJ2-3
D: -
size: -
V: TRBV18
CDR3: CASSPMTSTDTQYF
DNA: TGTGCCAGCTCACCGATGACTAGCACAGATACGCAGTATTTT

J: TRBJ2-5
D: -
size: -
V: TRBV2
CDR3: CASSVTEQETQYF
DNA: TGTGCCAGCAGTGTTACAGAACAAGAGACCCAGTACTTC

J: TRBJ1-5
D: -
size: -
V: TRBV28
CDR3: CASSLGRASQPQHF
DNA: TGTGCCAGCAGTTTAGGCAGGGCAAGTCAGCCCCAGCATTTT

J: TRBJ2-7
D: TRBD2
size: -
V: TRBV6-5
CDR3: CASASGGSSYEQYF
DNA: TGTGCCAGCGCTAGCGGGGGATCCTCCTACGAGCAGTACTTC

J: TRBJ1-2
D: TRBD1
size: once
V: TRBV19
CDR3: CASRQGNGYTF
DNA: TGTGCCAGCCGACAGGGGAATGGCTACACCTTC

J: TRBJ2-3
D: -
size: -
V: TRBV10-3
CDR3: CAISEIATDTQYF
DNA: TGTGCCATCAGTGAGATAGCCACAGATACGCAGTATTTT

J: TRBJ2-7
D: TRBD1
size: -
V: TRBV18
CDR3: CASSPPGQGAYEQYF
DNA: TGTGCCAGCTCACCACCGGGACAGGGGGCCTACGAGCAGTACTTC

J: TRBJ2-7
D: -
size: -
V: TRBV28
CDR3: CASRIGQTYEQYF
DNA: TGTGCCAGCAGGATAGGACAGACCTACGAGCAGTACTTC

J: TRBJ2-1
D: -
size: -
V: TRBV6-1
CDR3: CASRAARDLNNEQFF
DNA: TGTGCCAGCAGGGCTGCGAGGGACTTAAACAATGAGCAGTTCTTC

J: TRBJ1-5
D: -
size: -
V: TRBV30
CDR3: CAWSDVGAGQPQHF
DNA: TGTGCCTGGAGTGATGTGGGGGCCGGTCAGCCCCAGCATTTT

J: TRBJ2-5
D: TRBD1
size: -
V: TRBV5-1
CDR3: CASSTDRGQETQYF
DNA: TGCGCCAGCAGCACGGACAGGGGCCAAGAGACCCAGTACTTC

J: TRBJ2-3
D: TRBD2
size: -
V: TRBV4-2
CDR3: CASSQDLYGGRTDTQYF
DNA: TGTGCCAGCAGCCAAGACCTTTACGGGGGGAGGACAGATACGCAGTATTTT

J: TRBJ2-3
D: TRBD1
size: -
V: TRBV5-1
CDR3: CASSRDRPREDTQYF
DNA: TGCGCCAGCAGCCGGGACAGGCCTAGAGAGGATACGCAGTATTTT

J: TRBJ2-1
D: -
size: -
V: TRBV10-2
CDR3: CASSVGGGPFF
DNA: TGCGCCAGCAGTGTCGGGGGAGGCCCGTTCTTC

J: TRBJ2-5
D: -
size: once
V: TRBV27
CDR3: CASSAIGVQETQYF
DNA: TGTGCCAGCAGTGCAATCGGGGTACAAGAGACCCAGTACTTC

J: TRBJ2-1
D: TRBD1
size: -
V: TRBV6-1
CDR3: CASSENRGHNEQFF
DNA: TGTGCCAGCAGTGAAAACAGGGGGCATAATGAGCAGTTCTTC

J: TRBJ2-2
D: -
size: -
V: TRBV6-5
CDR3: CASRQGISNTGELFF
DNA: TGTGCCAGCAGGCAGGGGATATCGAACACCGGGGAGCTGTTTTTT

J: TRBJ1-3
D: -
size: -
V: TRBV7-8
CDR3: CASSSPGTNSRNTIYF
DNA: TGTGCCAGCAGCTCGCCCGGGACAAATTCAAGAAACACCATATATTTT

J: TRBJ2-7
D: TRBD2
size: -
V: TRBV6-1
CDR3: CASSESSPLAGDEQYF
DNA: TGTGCCAGCAGTGAATCATCTCCACTAGCGGGAGACGAGCAGTACTTC

J: TRBJ1-5
D: -
size: -
V: TRBV11-3
CDR3: CASSPLMSDYSNQPQHF
DNA: TGTGCCAGCAGCCCCTTAATGTCGGACTATTCCAATCAGCCCCAGCATTTT

J: TRBJ1-1
D: TRBD1
size: -
V: TRBV5-1
CDR3: CASSSGQGEFTEAFF
DNA: TGCGCCAGCAGCTCCGGACAGGGAGAGTTCACTGAAGCTTTCTTT

J: TRBJ1-4
D: -
size: -
V: TRBV10-3
CDR3: CAISESIMPGAREKLFF
DNA: TGTGCCATCAGTGAGAGTATAATGCCAGGGGCACGCGAAAAACTGTTTTTT

J: TRBJ2-5
D: TRBD2
size: -
V: TRBV5-1
CDR3: CASSRAGLAGEGETQYF
DNA: TGCGCCAGCAGCCGGGCAGGACTAGCGGGAGAAGGAGAGACCCAGTACTTC

J: TRBJ2-5
D: -
size: -
V: TRBV6-5
CDR3: CASSYSGRVNQETQYF
DNA: TGTGCCAGCAGTTACTCGGGCAGGGTTAACCAAGAGACCCAGTACTTC

J: TRBJ2-7
D: TRBD2
size: -
V: TRBV6-5
CDR3: CASSTGSGAYEQYF
DNA: TGTGCCAGCAGTACGGGTAGCGGGGCCTACGAGCAGTACTTC

J: TRBJ1-2
D: TRBD1
size: once
V: TRBV2
CDR3: CASSDGTAINYGYTF
DNA: TGTGCCAGCAGTGATGGGACAGCGATAAACTATGGCTACACCTTC

J: TRBJ2-7
D: -
size: -
V: TRBV5-8
CDR3: CASRSVGLSYEQYF
DNA: TGTGCCAGCAGGTCTGTGGGACTCTCCTACGAGCAGTACTTC

J: TRBJ1-3
D: -
size: -
V: TRBV5-4
CDR3: CASSPTAVSGNTIYF
DNA: TGTGCCAGCAGCCCCACAGCAGTCTCTGGAAACACCATATATTTT

J: TRBJ1-2
D: TRBD1
size: -
V: TRBV30
CDR3: CACHRPPTGGGYGYTF
DNA: TGTGCCTGCCACCGGCCCCCCACAGGGGGAGGCTATGGCTACACCTTC

J: TRBJ2-7
D: TRBD1
size: -
V: TRBV2
CDR3: CASSEPGQGAYEQYF
DNA: TGTGCCAGCAGTGAACCGGGACAGGGGGCCTACGAGCAGTACTTC

J: TRBJ1-1
D: -
size: -
V: TRBV19
CDR3: CASSTRTEAFF
DNA: TGTGCCAGTAGTACGAGGACTGAAGCTTTCTTT

J: TRBJ1-1
D: TRBD1
size: -
V: TRBV2
CDR3: CATLTGYNLNTEAFF
DNA: TGTGCCACCTTGACAGGGTACAATCTGAACACTGAAGCTTTCTTT

J: TRBJ1-6
D: -
size: -
V: TRBV7-9
CDR3: CASSLVFGSPLHF
DNA: TGTGCCAGCAGCTTAGTTTTTGGCTCACCCCTCCACTTT

J: TRBJ1-3
D: -
size: -
V: TRBV30
CDR3: CAWEVSSGNTIYF
DNA: TGTGCCTGGGAGGTATCCTCTGGAAACACCATATATTTT

J: TRBJ1-4
D: TRBD1
size: -
V: TRBV29-1
CDR3: CSVEGTGGVKLFF
DNA: TGCAGCGTTGAGGGGACAGGGGGGGTGAAACTGTTTTTT

J: TRBJ1-2
D: -
size: -
V: TRBV10-2
CDR3: CASSESLVSTANLGGYTF
DNA: TGCGCCAGCAGTGAGTCATTAGTGTCGACAGCAAATCTTGGTGGCTACACCTTC

J: TRBJ2-5
D: -
size: -
V: TRBV5-1
CDR3: CASSISQETQYF
DNA: TGCGCCAGCAGTATCTCTCAAGAGACCCAGTACTTC

J: TRBJ2-3
D: -
size: -
V: TRBV18
CDR3: CASSPRKEDTQYF
DNA: TGTGCCAGCTCACCGCGCAAGGAGGATACGCAGTATTTT

J: TRBJ1-2
D: TRBD1
size: -
V: TRBV2
CDR3: CASTPRGGDYGYTF
DNA: TGTGCCAGCACCCCTAGAGGGGGCGACTATGGCTACACCTTC

J: TRBJ2-3
D: -
size: once
V: TRBV30
CDR3: CAWSDSPTDTQYF
DNA: TGTGCCTGGAGTGACAGCCCCACAGATACGCAGTATTTT

J: TRBJ2-7
D: TRBD2
size: -
V: TRBV18
CDR3: CASSPDAGGPSYEQYF
DNA: TGTGCCAGCTCACCTGACGCGGGGGGCCCGTCCTACGAGCAGTACTTC

J: TRBJ2-6
D: -
size: -
V: TRBV21-1
CDR3: CASSQRQGSGANVLTF
DNA: TGTGCCAGCAGCCAAAGGCAGGGGTCTGGGGCCAACGTCCTGACTTTC

J: TRBJ2-5
D: TRBD2
size: -
V: TRBV5-1
CDR3: CASSLGSGGPGDETQYF
DNA: TGCGCCAGCAGCTTGGGTAGCGGGGGGCCCGGTGATGAGACCCAGTACTTC

J: TRBJ2-6
D: TRBD1
size: -
V: TRBV7-2
CDR3: CASSPRQGPEVLTF
DNA: TGTGCCAGCAGCCCACGACAGGGCCCCGAGGTCCTGACTTTC

J: TRBJ1-2
D: -
size: -
V: TRBV7-9
CDR3: CASSLGTVANYGYTF
DNA: TGTGCCAGCAGCTTAGGGACAGTTGCTAACTATGGCTACACCTTC

J: TRBJ1-4
D: -
size: -
V: TRBV7-8
CDR3: CASSKGVNNEKLFF
DNA: TGTGCCAGCAGCAAGGGGGTTAATAATGAAAAACTGTTTTTT

J: TRBJ2-5
D: TRBD1
size: -
V: TRBV6-5
CDR3: CASSYSSQGAGEQYF
DNA: TGTGCCAGCAGTTACTCGAGTCAGGGGGCAGGGGAGCAGTACTTC